The present TCR beta chain was sequenced within a study of control samples from healthy donors and cancer patients. This CDR3 region has 13 residues. CDR1 and CDR2 from the germline V gene are SEHNR and FQNEAQ (reference sequence). With 3 bases removed from V and 1 base from J, the gap between germline ends came to 6 bases. Clones were sequenced by immunoSEQ multiplex PCR, and TCRdb holds only the in-frame ones, with some missing. The data contain 200,000 or so clones, about 90% of them seen just once; the ten biggest clones take up 1.5% to 2%. The V and J genes are TRBV7-9 and TRBJ1-1; maybe TRBD1 (6 bases). Input material: blood. This TCR was recovered from a man aged 25 to 45 in good health. Written as DNA, the CDR3 is TGTGCCAGCAGCTTGGACAGGAACACTGAAGCTTTCTTT. It encodes CASSLDRNTEAFF.